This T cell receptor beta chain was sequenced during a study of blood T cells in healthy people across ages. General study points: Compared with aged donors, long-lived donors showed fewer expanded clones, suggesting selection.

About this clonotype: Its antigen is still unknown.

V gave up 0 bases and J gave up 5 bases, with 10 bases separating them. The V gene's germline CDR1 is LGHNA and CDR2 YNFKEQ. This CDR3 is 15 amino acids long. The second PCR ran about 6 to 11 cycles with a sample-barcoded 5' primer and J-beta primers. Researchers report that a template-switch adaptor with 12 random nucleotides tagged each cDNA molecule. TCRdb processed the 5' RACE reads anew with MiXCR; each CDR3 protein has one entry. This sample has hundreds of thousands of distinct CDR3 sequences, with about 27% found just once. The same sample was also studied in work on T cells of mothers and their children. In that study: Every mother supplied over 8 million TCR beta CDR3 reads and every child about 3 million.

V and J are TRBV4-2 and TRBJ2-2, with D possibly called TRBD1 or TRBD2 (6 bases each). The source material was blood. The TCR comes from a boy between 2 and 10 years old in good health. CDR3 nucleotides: TGTGCCAGCAGCCAAGACGGGGGCCGAACCGGGGAGCTGTTTTTT. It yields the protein CASSQDGGRTGELFF.